This T cell receptor (beta chain) stems from a study of graft-versus-host responses after intestinal transplantation. The wider study: Recipients had multivisceral, liver-intestinal, or isolated intestinal transplants.

Germline V CDR1 and CDR2: SGHDT, YYEEEE. V was clipped by 3 bases and J by 4 bases, with 5 bases between them. The CDR3 is 11 residues long. Study-level findings and limits: GvH clones turned up in recipient marrow; some had shown up first in ileum or blood. With peak circulating GvH clone levels came an association with early post-transplant HvG declines. Graft-donor T cell macrochimerism coincided with high graft-versus-host to host-versus-graft clonal ratios in allografts.

This clone was observed once. Its target is not known. Only in-frame clones appear in the TCRdb table, and some are missing; sequencing was by immunoSEQ multiplex PCR. The sample holds tens of thousands of clones, just under 95% seen once. The gene calls are TRBV5-6 and TRBJ2-7; D call uncertain. Sequencing used PBMCs, obtained approximately 740 days after a first intestinal transplant, on the day of a second. The receptor's source is a human patient who received an intestinal transplant, so some T cells may come from the graft donor. CDR3 region: CASSSRYEQYF. The CDR3 coding sequence is TGTGCCAGCAGCTCGAGGTACGAGCAGTACTTC.